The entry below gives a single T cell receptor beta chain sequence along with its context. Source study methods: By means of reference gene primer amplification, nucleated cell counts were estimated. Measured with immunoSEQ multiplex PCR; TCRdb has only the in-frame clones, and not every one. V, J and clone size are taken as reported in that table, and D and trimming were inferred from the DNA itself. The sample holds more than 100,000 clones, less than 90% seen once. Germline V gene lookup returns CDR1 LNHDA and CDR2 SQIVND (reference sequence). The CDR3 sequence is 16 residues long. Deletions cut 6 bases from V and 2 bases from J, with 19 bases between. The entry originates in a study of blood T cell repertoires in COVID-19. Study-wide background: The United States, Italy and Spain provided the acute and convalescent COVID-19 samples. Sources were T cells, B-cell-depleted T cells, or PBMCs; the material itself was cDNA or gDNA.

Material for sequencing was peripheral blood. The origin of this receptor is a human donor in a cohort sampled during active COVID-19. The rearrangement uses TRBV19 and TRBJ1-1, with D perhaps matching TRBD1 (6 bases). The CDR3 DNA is TGTGCCAGTAGGCGACACCTAACAGGGCTCAACACTGAAGCTTTCTTT. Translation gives CASRRHLTGLNTEAFF.